This T cell receptor beta chain came from a study of monozygotic twins with inflammatory bowel disease. The study's findings and limits: Whereas healthy co-twins had higher TCRbeta diversity (inverse Simpson), IBD patients had lower diversity.

A remark on this clonotype: What it recognizes is unknown.

The CDR3 spans 13 residues. Germline V gene sequence: CDR1 SGHRS, CDR2 YFSETQ. The UMIs carried a 6-nucleotide sample barcode, and they were added by template switching. Two nested PCRs, around 16 and 10 cycles, amplified TCRalpha and TCRbeta cDNA. TCRdb reworked the 5' RACE reads into one entry per CDR3 protein, no DNA. This table holds about 380,000 distinct CDR3 sequences. Input material: blood. This clonotype was obtained from a human donor with ulcerative colitis or Crohn's disease, or a healthy co-twin of an affected twin (not recorded which). The chain uses TRBV5-1 and TRBJ2-1; absent DNA, TCRdb's TRBD1 call cannot be checked. CDR3 protein: CASSLEGVNEQFF.